The source of this T cell receptor beta chain is a study of cytomegalovirus exposure and HLA in healthy donors. Study conclusions and caveats: Most of the TCR beta V segments (in an earlier analysis) were productive either about 87% or about 30% of the time.

Of note for this clone: Its antigen is not known.

V was trimmed by 0 bases and J by 3 bases, leaving 13 bases between them. CDR3 size: 16 residues. Germline V gene data show CDR1 as SGHTA and CDR2 as FQGNSA. PCR amplification relied on 60 Vbeta primers (plus 13 Jbeta primers). Method: immunoSEQ multiplex PCR; TCRdb's copy keeps in-frame clones and lacks some. The data show roughly 110,000 clones, with about four fifths seen just once and roughly 6% held by the top ten. Sequencing used PBMCs. V usage is TRBV7-2 and J usage is TRBJ2-3; D gene uncertain. The receptor's source is a woman between 45 and 65 years old in good health and CMV-seropositive. CDR3 amino acids: CASSLAALASTDTQYF. DNA of the CDR3: TGTGCCAGCAGCTTAGCTGCCTTGGCATCTACAGATACGCAGTATTTT. The whole variable domain, filled in from reference TRBV7-2 and TRBJ2-3, reads GAGVSQSPSNKVTEKGKDVELRCDPISGHTALYWYRQSLGQGLEFLIYFQGNSAPDKSGLPSDRFSAERTGGSVSTLTIQRTQQEDSAVYLCASSLAALASTDTQYFGPGTRLTVL.